This T cell receptor (beta chain) was captured in a study of cytomegalovirus exposure and HLA in healthy donors. General study points: Segments of the TCR beta V type were, in most cases, productive about 90% or about 30% of the time in an earlier analysis.

Turning to this clone: The antigen is undetermined.

In the PCR, 60 Vbeta and 13 Jbeta primers were used. Sequencing was performed with immunoSEQ multiplex PCR; in TCRdb, only in-frame clones are kept and a portion is missing. The table has some 130,000 clones, over 60% seen once. The study sampled nominally healthy donors, though unrecorded immune exposures were likely. J was trimmed by 1 base and V by 6 bases; bases with no gene match: 6. The CDR3 is 15 amino acids. Germline V lookup: CDR1 SNHLY, CDR2 FYNNEI. The sequenced material came from PBMCs. The genes are TRBV2 and TRBJ2-4; 7 bases align to TRBD1. The source is a man between 18 and 29 years old in good health and CMV-seronegative. CDR3 in DNA: TGTGCCAGCAGCCGAGAGGGACAGGCCAAAAACATTCAGTACTTC. This codes for CASSREGQAKNIQYF.